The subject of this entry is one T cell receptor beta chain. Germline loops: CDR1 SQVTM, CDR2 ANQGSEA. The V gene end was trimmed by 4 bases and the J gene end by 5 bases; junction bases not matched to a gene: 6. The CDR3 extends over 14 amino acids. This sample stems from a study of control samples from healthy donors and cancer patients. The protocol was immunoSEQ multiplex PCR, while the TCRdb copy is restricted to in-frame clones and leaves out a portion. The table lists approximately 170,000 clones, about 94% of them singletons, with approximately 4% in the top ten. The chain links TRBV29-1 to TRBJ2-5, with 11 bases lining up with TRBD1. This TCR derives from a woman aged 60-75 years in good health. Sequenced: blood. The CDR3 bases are TGCAGCGTTGGGACAGGGGGCGGAGTGGAGACCCAGTACTTC. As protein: CSVGTGGGVETQYF.